Presented here are 15 T cell receptor beta chains from one specimen sequenced in a study of cytotoxic CD8 clonotypes in ibrutinib-treated CLL. Sequenced by immunoSEQ multiplex PCR; TCRdb stores in-frame clones only, minus some. The sample has 13,000 to 15,000 clones, more than 60% seen once. The material was PBMCs, obtained before ibrutinib treatment. The receptor set was obtained from a human donor with chronic lymphocytic leukemia.

The V and J genes are TRBV5-4 and TRBJ2-1; 10 positions match TRBD2. The CDR3 runs to 14 residues. Per the germline V gene, CDR1 is SGHNT and CDR2 is YYREEE (reference sequence). The trim removed 5 bases at V and 6 bases at J, leaving 5 bases unmatched. CDR3 in amino acids: CASRLAGPTNEQFF. The CDR3 DNA is TGTGCCAGCAGACTAGCGGGACCTACCAATGAGCAGTTCTTC.

The V gene is TRBV5-1, the J gene TRBJ1-3; tentative D call: TRBD1 (6 bases). Germline V gene sequence: CDR1 SGHRS, CDR2 YFSETQ. This CDR3 region has 16 residues. Trimming removed 4 bases at V and 0 bases at J, with 14 bases between. In DNA form, the CDR3 reads TGCGCCAGCAGCATACAGGGTAGCTTCTCTGGAAACACCATATATTTT. Its protein is CASSIQGSFSGNTIYF.

CDR3 residues: CATRLAQSSTDTQYF. The CDR3 DNA follows: TGTGCCACCCGCCTCGCCCAGTCTAGCACAGATACGCAGTATTTT. This sequence joins TRBV28 and TRBJ2-3, with unresolved D. The germline V and J ends were trimmed by 10 bases and 0 bases, with 17 bases remaining between them. The CDR3 is 15 residues long. CDR1 and CDR2 from the germline V gene are MDHEN and SYDVKM.

This clone was recorded only once. This rearrangement joins TRBV2 to TRBJ1-4, with unresolved D. V was clipped by 3 bases and J by 6 bases, with 14 bases between them. Germline V lookup: CDR1 SNHLY, CDR2 FYNNEI. This CDR3 has 15 amino acids. Here the CDR3 reads CASSDRLGADEKLFF. The CDR3 DNA sequence: TGTGCCAGCAGTGACAGGTTAGGCGCGGATGAAAAACTGTTTTTT.

The rearrangement links TRBV6-5 to TRBJ1-3; D not resolved. Germline CDR1 MNHEY, CDR2 SVGAGI. CDR3 length: 16 residues. Trimming removed 0 bases from V and 3 bases from J, with 12 bases in between. The CDR3 nucleotides are TGTGCCAGCAGTTACTCGAGGGCTTTATATGGAAACACCATATATTTT. Its translation: CASSYSRALYGNTIYF.

V usage is TRBV18 and J usage is TRBJ2-7; D could derive from TRBD1 or TRBD2 (5 bases each). CDR1 KGHSH and CDR2 LQKENI come from the germline V gene. This CDR3 is 14 amino acids long. V was pared by 1 base and J by 2 bases, with 9 bases between. The CDR3 reads CASSPRDPAYEQYF. The CDR3 DNA reads TGTGCCAGCTCACCACGGGACCCCGCCTACGAGCAGTACTTC.

V gene TRBV6-5 combines with J gene TRBJ2-7, with a possible D match to TRBD1 (6 bases). Germline CDR1 and CDR2: MNHEY and SVGAGI. Trimming removed 2 bases from V and 4 bases from J, with 18 bases in between. The CDR3 spans 16 residues. CDR3: CASSYGAGEYQYEQYF. Written as DNA, the CDR3 is TGTGCCAGCAGTTACGGGGCAGGGGAGTACCAGTACGAGCAGTACTTC.

The chain links TRBV19 to TRBJ2-2; 9 bases match TRBD1. The V segment lost 5 bases and the J segment 3 bases; nucleotides outside the gene matches: 7. CDR1 and CDR2 from the germline V gene are LNHDA and SQIVND (reference sequence). CDR3 length: 16 amino acids. Written as DNA, the CDR3 is TGTGCCAGTAGTTTTCGGACAGGGGTGGACACCGGGGAGCTGTTTTTT. It translates to CASSFRTGVDTGELFF.

To note about this clone: An end of the junction does not agree with germline; a read error may underlie this. V and J are TRBV7-2 and TRBJ1-2, with TRBD1 as a possible D gene (5 bases). Germline-derived CDR1 and CDR2 are SGHTA and FQGNSA. The CDR3 covers 11 residues. CDR3 amino acids: CASSPGPLGVF. CDR3 sequence (DNA): TGTGCCAGCAGCCCGGGGCCCTTAGGGGTCTTC.

The gene calls are TRBV27 and TRBJ2-7, with 7 bases lining up with TRBD2. The CDR3 spans 15 residues. Per germline, CDR1 MNHEY and CDR2 SMNVEV (reference sequence). The V gene end was trimmed by 2 bases and the J gene end by 1 base; junction bases not matched to a gene: 5. The CDR3 sequence: CASSLQAGTSYEQYF. Written as DNA, the CDR3 is TGTGCCAGCAGTTTACAAGCGGGGACGTCCTACGAGCAGTACTTC.

The chain recombines TRBV13 with TRBJ2-1; no firm D call. The V gene lost 3 bases and the J gene lost 5 bases, with 8 bases spanning the gap. Germline V lookup: CDR1 PRHDT, CDR2 FYEKMQ (reference sequence). There are 13 residues in the CDR3. CDR3: CASSLGNNNEQFF. As DNA, the CDR3 is TGTGCCAGCAGCTTGGGAAACAACAATGAGCAGTTCTTC. Full variable domain (missing parts from reference TRBV13 and TRBJ2-1): AAGVIQSPRHLIKEKRETATLKCYPIPRHDTVYWYQQGPGQDPQFLISFYEKMQSDKGSIPDRFSAQQFSDYHSELNMSSLELGDSALYFCASSLGNNNEQFFGPGTRLTVL.

This chain joins TRBV19 and TRBJ2-4, with a weak D call TRBD1 (6 bases). The germline CDR1 and CDR2 sequences are LNHDA and SQIVND (reference sequence). The CDR3 is 14 residues long. The V end was cut by 3 bases, the J end by 5 bases, with 11 bases between. The CDR3 region is CASSIGAGENIQYF. The CDR3 DNA sequence: TGTGCCAGTAGTATTGGAGCAGGGGAAAACATTCAGTACTTC. Variable domain in full (rest from reference TRBV19 and TRBJ2-4): DGGITQSPKYLFRKEGQNVTLSCEQNLNHDAMYWYRQDPGQGLRLIYYSQIVNDFQKGDIAEGYSVSREKKESFPLTVTSAQKNPTAFYLCASSIGAGENIQYFGAGTRLSVL.

This clone was recorded only once. The CDR3 sequence: CASSGLGLYYNEQFF. DNA of the CDR3: TGTGCCAGCAGTGGGCTCGGGCTATACTACAATGAGCAGTTCTTC. The chain has TRBV5-8 and TRBJ2-1; D gene ambiguous. V gave up 5 bases and J gave up 3 bases, with 15 bases separating them. This CDR3 spans 15 amino acids. In germline, CDR1 is SGHTS, CDR2 YDEGEE. Filled out from reference TRBV5-8 and TRBJ2-1, the complete variable domain reads EAGVTQSPTHLIKTRGQQATLRCSPISGHTSVYWYQQALGLGLQFLLWYDEGEERNRGNFPPRFSGRQFPNYSSELNVNALELEDSALYLCASSGLGLYYNEQFFGPGTRLTVL.

The chain joins TRBV6-5 to TRBJ2-5; D might be TRBD2 (6 bases). The V and J ends lost 7 bases and 5 bases respectively, with 8 bases between them. Germline assignment: CDR1 MNHEY and CDR2 SVGAGI. This CDR3 comprises 11 residues. DNA of the CDR3: TGTGCCAGCACCCGGGGGGAGACCCAGTACTTC. Translated: CASTRGETQYF.

The chain is built from TRBV18 and TRBJ1-2; possibly TRBD1 for D (5 bases). The CDR3 has 13 residues. Germline-derived CDR1 and CDR2 are KGHSH and LQKENI. Trimming removed 4 bases at V and 3 bases at J, with 9 bases between. The CDR3, as DNA: TGTGCCAGCTCACGGGGGGGTGACTATGGCTACACCTTC. Encoded protein: CASSRGGDYGYTF.